This TCR beta chain was sequenced for a study of a mutant IDH1 vaccine in newly diagnosed glioma. Whole-study context: Vaccine administration was initiated 4-6 weeks following radiotherapy alone, or with temozolomide cycles. A 62.5% male, 37.5% female split and a mean age of approximately 40 years characterized treated patients.

Germline V gives CDR1 SSHAT, CDR2 FNYEAQ (reference sequence). J was trimmed by 4 bases and V by 1 base; bases with no gene match: 6. The CDR3 is 16 amino acids. As for time point: week 35, safety follow-up. Every vaccination contained 300 ug of the mutant IDH1 20-mer peptide and was paired with topical imiquimod. Measured with immunoSEQ multiplex PCR; TCRdb has only the in-frame clones, and not every one. The sample comprises 70,000 or so clones, 70% to 90% of which are singletons, and about 2% rests with the top ten. As regards this clone: Antigen: not known.

Study results and caveats: The authors found pseudoprogression apparently unrelated to changes in top peripheral T cell clonotypes.

The rearrangement uses TRBV7-7 and TRBJ1-1, with 10 bases that match TRBD1. The clonotype originates from a man between 25 and 39 years old with glioma. Sample: PBMCs, taken from a glioma patient whose treatment included an IDH1 peptide vaccine. CDR3 sequence: CASSLGQGAWGTEAFF. The CDR3 DNA reads TGTGCCAGCAGCTTAGGACAGGGGGCCTGGGGCACTGAAGCTTTCTTT.